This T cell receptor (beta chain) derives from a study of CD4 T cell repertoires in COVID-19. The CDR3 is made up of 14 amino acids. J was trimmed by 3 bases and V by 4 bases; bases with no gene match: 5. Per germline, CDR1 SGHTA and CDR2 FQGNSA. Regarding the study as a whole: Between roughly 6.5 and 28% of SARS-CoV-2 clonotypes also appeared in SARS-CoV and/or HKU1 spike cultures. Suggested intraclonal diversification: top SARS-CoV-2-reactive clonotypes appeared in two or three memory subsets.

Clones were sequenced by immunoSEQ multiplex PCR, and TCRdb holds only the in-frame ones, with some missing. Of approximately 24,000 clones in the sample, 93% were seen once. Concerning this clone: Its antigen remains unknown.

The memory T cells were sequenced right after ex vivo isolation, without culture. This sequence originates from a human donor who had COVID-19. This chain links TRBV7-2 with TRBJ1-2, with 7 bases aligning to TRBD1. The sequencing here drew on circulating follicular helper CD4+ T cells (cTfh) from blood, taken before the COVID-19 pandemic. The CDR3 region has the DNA TGTGCCAGCAGCTCTCAAGGGACAGACTATGGCTACACCTTC. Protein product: CASSSQGTDYGYTF.